This record covers a single T cell receptor (beta chain). Its target is unknown. This entry belongs to a study of Tregs in tolerant kidney transplant recipients. Overall study: Mixed chimerism was transient after nonmyeloablative marrow transplants from related graft donors.

J lost 1 base, V lost 4 bases, and 3 bases had no gene match. CDR3 size: 15 residues. CDR1 is SGHVS, CDR2 FQNEAQ, per germline. Using immunoSEQ multiplex PCR, the repertoire was profiled, and TCRdb retains in-frame clones only, with some absent. The sample gives about 100,000 clones, 80% to 95% of which show up once; 0.46% is in the top ten. Whole-study findings and limits: The most relevant donor-specific Treg TCRbeta repertoire apparently came from expansion with activated donor B cells. No direct test of biological reproducibility was done here.

Thawed PBMCs were FACS-sorted into unstimulated CD4+CD25+CD127- regulatory T cells, CD4+CD25- non-regulatory cells, CD4 and CD8 cells. This receptor was identified in a human donor who received a combined kidney and bone marrow transplant. The chain has TRBV7-8 and TRBJ2-7, with TRBD2 matching 11 bases. The sample in question was CD4+ T cells from blood, obtained before the transplant. CDR3 loop: CASSSGTSGSYEQYF. For the CDR3, the DNA is TGTGCCAGCAGCTCCGGGACTAGCGGATCCTACGAGCAGTACTTC.